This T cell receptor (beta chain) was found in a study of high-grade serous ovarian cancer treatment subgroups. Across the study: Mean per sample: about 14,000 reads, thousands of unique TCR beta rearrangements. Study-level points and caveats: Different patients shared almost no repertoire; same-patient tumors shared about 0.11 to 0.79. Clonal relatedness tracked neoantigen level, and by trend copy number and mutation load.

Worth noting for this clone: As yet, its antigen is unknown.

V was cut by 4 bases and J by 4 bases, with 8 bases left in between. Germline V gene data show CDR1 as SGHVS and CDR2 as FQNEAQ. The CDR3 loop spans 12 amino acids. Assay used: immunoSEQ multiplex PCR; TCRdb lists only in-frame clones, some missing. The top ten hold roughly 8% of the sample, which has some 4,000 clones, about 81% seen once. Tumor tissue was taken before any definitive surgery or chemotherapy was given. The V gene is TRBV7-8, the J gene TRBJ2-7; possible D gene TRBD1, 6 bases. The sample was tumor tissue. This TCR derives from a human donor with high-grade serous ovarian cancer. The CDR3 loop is CASSWGQYEQYF. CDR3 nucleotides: TGTGCCAGCAGCTGGGGGCAATACGAGCAGTACTTC.